This T cell receptor beta chain was sequenced in a study of shared clonotypes between healthy human individuals (TCRdb year 2020). Broadly, across the study: The cohort comprised a couple of women and a few men aged 18 to 49 years. Between about 0.94 and 10 billion PBMCs per donor were obtained by leukapheresis. The study deeply sequenced blood TCR repertoires of several healthy adults to estimate repertoire size and the extent of clonotype sharing between individuals. For each donor, CD4 naive and CD4 memory were each run on three plates, CD8 naive on two plates, and CD8 memory on one plate. Libraries were prepared and TCR repertoires were sequenced by different laboratories using diverse techniques, in order to increase sequencing depth and limit assay-specific biases. Results and caveats for the whole study, not just this receptor: Pairwise subsampling indicated that sequencing depth was expected to affect the degree of clonotype sharing among donors. Compared with non-shared clonotypes, clonotypes shared by all four sorted-subset donors had higher generation probabilities. Because the study included a small number of donors, the genetic and exposure-history diversity represented was limited. Sampling was restricted to blood, and TCR repertoires in tissues likely differ from the TCR repertoires found in blood. Larger estimated clonotype richness was generally found for naive subsets than for memory subsets. Incomplete sequencing was indicated by rarefaction of sorted-subset datasets, despite the large sequencing depth. Across a handful of donors, roughly 5.1% of naive CD4, 3.5% of naive CD8, roughly 2.3% of memory CD4, and approximately 0.4% of memory CD8 clonotypes were shared.

As concerns this clone: The antigen it recognizes is unknown. There are no base qualities to consult, and no much larger clone falls within one base.

Healthy HIV-negative adults with no recently reported acute infections or vaccinations were included as donors. Every donor was a Caucasian adult residing in Nashville, Tennessee, USA. CD4+ T cells were enriched by magnetic negative selection; naive cells were then positively selected on CD45RA, and the negative fraction formed the memory subset. Blood was obtained by leukapheresis, after which PBMCs were separated by Ficoll-Histopaque density gradient centrifugation and cryopreserved in liquid nitrogen vapor phase. Analytical flow cytometry was used to check the purity and quantity of every magnetically sorted T cell population. Genomic DNA was isolated from each sorted fraction and quantified by UV absorbance on a Nanodrop 2000c. Using the deep immunoSEQ assay, multiplex PCR amplified TCR CDR3 regions from genomic DNA. Genomic DNA extracted from each cell subset was distributed evenly over all wells of several immunoSEQ 96-well plates, and each plate served as one replicate. Each replicate PCR for sorted subsets received approximately 220 ng genomic DNA, equal to 30,000 or so T cell genomes. Purified libraries were quantified with a Qubit 3.0 fluorometer, sized on a Bioanalyzer 2100, and re-quantified with the KAPA Library Quantification kit. Every immunoSEQ 96-well plate was sequenced on a dedicated single-read 150-cycle Illumina NextSeq 550 flow cell. The study's processing was this. Because the immunoSEQ output held only junctional sequences and lacked quality scores, the filtering could not match the filtering applied to full-length reads. To assign V/J genes and CDR3, sequences were annotated using PyIR, a Python wrapper for IgBLAST v1.9, with IMGT germline references. Reads with weak V/J assignments (E-value above 1e-6), missing CDR3, stop codons, out-of-frame junctions, or ambiguous translated residues were removed. V3J clonotypes were defined as sequences sharing the same inferred V gene, J gene, and CDR3 amino acid sequence. Percentage overlap between repertoires was computed as shared unique clonotypes divided by the size of the smaller repertoire. Repertoire richness was assessed with RTK rarefaction, the Chao1 estimator, and Recon v2.1 estimates of unobserved clonotypes. OLGA was used to compute generation probabilities for all TCRbeta clonotypes that the gDNA method yielded from a handful of donors. The table comes from immuneACCESS by way of TCRdb, which keeps in-frame sequences with V and J called. Part of the clones is missing from these tables; in studies checked, under half for an unresolved V gene and the rest for unknown reasons. The V and J calls and clone size come from that table; D and trimming were worked out from the DNA. The sample has a few million clones on record, more than 90% of them singletons. Clones ranked in the top ten supply around 0.13% of the sample.

Trimming takes 6 bases off V and 0 bases off J; junction bases not matched to a gene: 7. The CDR1 and CDR2 encoded by the germline V gene are SGHTA and FQGNSA. From the cysteine up to the phenylalanine, the CDR3 has a length of 15 residues. Kept here is only the CDR3 DNA, which spans 45 bases and is read in frame from base 1. The TCR was taken from a man between 18 and 35 years old in good health. Sample: naive CD4+ T cells sorted from blood. The cell subset or site label, read with the paper, signifies: CD45RA+ positively selected. Here the chain combines TRBV7-2 and TRBJ2-5, with 7 central nucleotides matching TRBD1. The DNA is TGTGCCAGCAGTTTCCCACAGGGGAACCAAGAGACCCAGTACTTC. This gives the protein CASSFPQGNQETQYF. Joined to the reference TRBV7-2 and TRBJ2-5 proteins, this CDR3 gives the full variable domain: GAGVSQSPSNKVTEKGKDVELRCDPISGHTALYWYRQSLGQGLEFLIYFQGNSAPDKSGLPSDRFSAERTGGSVSTLTIQRTQQEDSAVYLCASSFPQGNQETQYFGPGTRLLVL.